The clone carrying this T cell receptor beta chain is a singleton in its sample. The table came from immunoSEQ multiplex PCR; TCRdb's copy has only in-frame clones and leaves some out. The sample carries around 76,000 clones, about 81% recorded once. These data originate in a study of radiation and T cells in renal cell carcinoma. For the study at large: Nephrectomy followed 15 Gy stereotactic body radiation by 4 weeks.

Germline-derived CDR1 and CDR2 are MNHEY and SMNVEV (reference sequence). This CDR3 is 12 amino acids long. V lost 5 bases to trimming and J lost 1 base, with 3 bases between them. As to time point: blood 2 weeks post-SBRT. The treatment here: 15 Gy SBRT to primary tumor, nephrectomy 4 weeks later. Radiation-treated patients gave blood at baseline, week 2 and week 4. This specimen consisted of blood, obtained from a patient whose treatment included radiotherapy and nephrectomy. This TCR was sampled from a man between 60 and 75 years old with renal cell carcinoma. This chain uses TRBV27 with TRBJ2-1; unclear D gene. The CDR3 nucleotides are TGTGCCAGCAGTCCGTCCTACAATGAGCAGTTCTTC. Protein product: CASSPSYNEQFF.